The clone carrying this T cell receptor (beta chain) was seen only a few times. A J-beta primer mix and a sample-barcoded 5' primer were used in a second PCR of roughly 6 to 11 cycles. TCRdb redid the calling of the 5' RACE reads with MiXCR, one entry per CDR3 protein. This table has roughly 410,000 distinct CDR3 sequences, approximately 47% appearing once. Trimming took 5 bases from V and 6 from J; bases not matched to a gene: 3. The germline CDR1 and CDR2 sequences are SGHAT and FQNNGV. The CDR3 is 13 residues long. The record originates from a study of blood T cells in healthy people across ages. Sequencing was done on a sample of blood. The J gene is TRBJ2-1, the V gene TRBV11-2; 8 positions match TRBD2. This clonotype originated in a man aged 60-69 years in good health. This CDR3 is CASSPGRGNEQFF. The CDR3 DNA follows: TGTGCCAGCAGCCCCGGGAGGGGCAATGAGCAGTTCTTC.